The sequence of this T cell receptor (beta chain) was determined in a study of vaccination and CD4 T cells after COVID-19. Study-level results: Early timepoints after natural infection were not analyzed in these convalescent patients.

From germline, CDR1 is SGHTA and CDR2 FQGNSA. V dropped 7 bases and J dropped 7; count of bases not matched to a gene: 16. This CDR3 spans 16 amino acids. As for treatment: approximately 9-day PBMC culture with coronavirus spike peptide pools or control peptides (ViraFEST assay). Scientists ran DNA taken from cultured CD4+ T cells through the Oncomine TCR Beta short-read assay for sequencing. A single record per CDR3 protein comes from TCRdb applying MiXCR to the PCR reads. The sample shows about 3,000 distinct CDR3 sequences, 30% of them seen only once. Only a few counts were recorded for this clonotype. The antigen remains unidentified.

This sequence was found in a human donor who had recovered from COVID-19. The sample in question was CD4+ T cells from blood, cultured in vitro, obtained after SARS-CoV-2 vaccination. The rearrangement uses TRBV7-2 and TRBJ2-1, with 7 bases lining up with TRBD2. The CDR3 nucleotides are TGTGCCAGCACCCCACCAAATTCGGGGGGAGGAAATGAGCAGTTCTTC. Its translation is CASTPPNSGGGNEQFF.